Each of the 32 T cell receptor beta chains below was sequenced from the same sample in a study of T cell repertoires in cytomegalovirus infection. TCRdb itself ran the reads through MiXCR, one entry per CDR3 protein. The sample includes hundreds of thousands of distinct CDR3 sequences, about 29% seen only once; the top ten take about 20%. The antigens for these receptors are not known. The sequenced sample was cultured PBMCs, obtained from culture after CMV antigen stimulation. All receptors come from a human donor in good health (CMV status not recorded). Some clones in this sample may be carry-over from other donors' samples.

The rearrangement joins TRBV11-2 to TRBJ2-5; D not certain. CDR3 length: 12 residues. CDR1 and CDR2 (germline): SGHAT, FQNNGV. The germline V and J ends were trimmed by 5 bases and 4 bases, with 8 bases remaining between them. CDR3: CASSRPIETQYF. The CDR3 DNA reads as TGTGCCAGCAGCCGTCCTATAGAGACCCAGTACTTC.

The J gene is TRBJ1-5, the V gene TRBV12-3 or TRBV12-4; D gene uncertain. V was shortened by 6 bases and J by 5 bases, with 11 bases between the two germline ends. The CDR3 consists of 13 residues. The CDR3 DNA reads as TGTGCCAGCAGGAGTCTTGGCGATCAGCCCCAGCATTTT. This encodes CASRSLGDQPQHF.

The CDR3 region is CASSLRDLISTDTQYF. CDR3 nucleotide sequence: TGTGCCAGCAGCCTTCGGGACTTGATTAGCACAGATACGCAGTATTTT. The chain employs TRBV3-1 and TRBJ2-3, with D perhaps matching TRBD2 (6 bases). This CDR3 contains 16 residues. Trimming removed 4 bases at V and 0 bases at J, with 14 bases between. The germline gives CDR1 LGHDT, CDR2 YNNKEL (reference sequence).

This clonotype was found a few times. The genes are TRBV7-6 and TRBJ2-2; D is perhaps TRBD2 (6 bases). Trimming took off 4 bases at V and 4 bases at J, with 10 bases between the two ends. Per the germline V gene, CDR1 is SGHVS and CDR2 is FNYEAQ. This CDR3 has 14 residues. The DNA of the CDR3 is TGTGCCAGCAGCTCGGTGGGAGGCACCGGGGAGCTGTTTTTT. As protein: CASSSVGGTGELFF.

This clonotype was recorded only once. The chain couples TRBV12-3 or TRBV12-4 to TRBJ2-2; D possibly corresponds to TRBD1 (5 bases). There are 14 residues in the CDR3. Trimming cost V 7 bases and J 5 bases, with 14 bases left between them. In DNA, the CDR3 is TGTGCCAGCAAGACCGGGCAGGGTACCGGGGAGCTGTTTTTT. This translates into CASKTGQGTGELFF.

In its sample, this clonotype was seen once. The chain employs TRBV19 and TRBJ2-3; 16 positions agree with TRBD2. With V trimmed by 6 bases and J by 0 bases, 9 bases remained unmatched. CDR3 size: 19 residues. Germline CDR1 reads LNHDA; CDR2 reads SQIVND (reference sequence). DNA of the CDR3: TGTGCCAGTAGCTCATCGGGACTAGCGGGGGGGACTAGCACAGATACGCAGTATTTT. The encoded protein is CASSSSGLAGGTSTDTQYF.

This chain uses TRBV7-3 with TRBJ2-1; TRBD2 matches at 14 bases. The CDR3 loop spans 15 amino acids. Germline V CDR1 and CDR2: SGHTA, FQGTGA. The trim removed 5 bases at V and 9 bases at J, leaving 6 bases unmatched. In DNA, the CDR3 is TGTGCCAGCAGCCCCGGGACTAGCGGGAGTCCTGAGCAGTTCTTC. Its protein product is CASSPGTSGSPEQFF. Complete variable domain (other parts from reference TRBV7-3 and TRBJ2-1): GAGVSQTPSNKVTEKGKYVELRCDPISGHTALYWYRQSLGQGPEFLIYFQGTGAADDSGLPNDRFFAVRPEGSVSTLKIQRTERGDSAVYLCASSPGTSGSPEQFFGPGTRLTVL.

This chain uses TRBV18 with TRBJ2-3; no firm D call. Germline V gene lookup returns CDR1 KGHSH and CDR2 LQKENI. Trimming shortened V by 3 bases and J by 6 bases, and 10 bases separated the two germline ends. There are 13 residues in the CDR3. CDR3 bases: TGTGCCAGCTCACCTGTCTCTGGGGATACGCAGTATTTT. Translating gives CASSPVSGDTQYF. Full variable domain (outside the CDR3, taken from reference TRBV18 and TRBJ2-3): NAGVMQNPRHLVRRRGQEARLRCSPMKGHSHVYWYRQLPEEGLKFMVYLQKENIIDESGMPKERFSAEFPKEGPSILRIQQVVRGDSAAYFCASSPVSGDTQYFGPGTRLTVL.

This clonotype was seen a few times. In DNA, the CDR3 is TGTGCCAGCAGTGCGGAGGTCGCCTACGAGCAGTACTTC. Its protein is CASSAEVAYEQYF. The chain combines TRBV6-8 with TRBJ2-7; tentatively, D is TRBD2 (5 bases). Germline V lookup: CDR1 MNHGY, CDR2 SAAAGT. V lost 5 bases and J 2 bases, leaving 10 bases between the germline ends. This CDR3 spans 13 amino acids.

This rearrangement joins TRBV19 to TRBJ1-2; no reliable D call. The CDR3 contains 13 residues. The ends were cut back, 6 bases at V and 4 bases at J, with 12 bases in the middle. Germline V gene sequence: CDR1 LNHDA, CDR2 SQIVND (reference sequence). CDR3 bases: TGTGCCAGTAGATTGGAGGAGAGCTATGGCTACACCTTC. Its protein product is CASRLEESYGYTF.

This chain uses TRBV6-1 with TRBJ2-3, with no clear D. This CDR3 is built from 13 residues. Germline values: CDR1 MNHNS, CDR2 SASEGT. V lost 5 bases, J lost 11 bases, and 17 bases lay in between. CDR3 sequence (DNA): TGTGCCAGCAGTTATAACCCCACCGGTGGGCAGTATTTT. Amino acids: CASSYNPTGGQYF.

This clonotype was seen a handful of times. V and J are TRBV4-2 and TRBJ2-2, with D tentatively TRBD1 or TRBD2 (6 bases each). The germline V gene encodes CDR1 LGHNA and CDR2 YNFKEQ. The CDR3 has 15 amino acids. The V and J ends lost 6 bases and 0 bases respectively, with 11 bases between them. The CDR3 loop is CASRGGGSNTGELFF. DNA for the CDR3: TGTGCCAGCAGAGGAGGGGGTTCGAACACCGGGGAGCTGTTTTTT.

The gene calls are TRBV6-5 and TRBJ1-1; D is perhaps TRBD1 (5 bases). V was trimmed by 9 bases and J by 5 bases, leaving 22 bases between them. This CDR3 is 15 amino acids long. CDR1 is MNHEY and CDR2 is SVGAGI in the germline V gene. CDR3: CASLGPGSEGTEAFF. The DNA of the CDR3 is TGTGCCAGTTTGGGGCCAGGCTCCGAGGGGACTGAAGCTTTCTTT.

The chain links TRBV6-1 to TRBJ2-7, with 10 bases aligning to TRBD1. Germline CDR1 MNHNS, CDR2 SASEGT. This CDR3 region has 15 residues. With 5 bases clipped from V and 7 bases from J, the junction kept 11 bases outside the gene matches. CDR3 loop: CASSSVGQGLTEQYF. The CDR3 DNA is TGTGCCAGCAGTTCGGTGGGACAGGGGCTTACTGAGCAGTACTTC.

The CDR3 nucleotides read TGTGCCGCCCCGGGGCCTTCTGGGGCCAACGTCCTGACTTTC. Encoded protein: CAAPGPSGANVLTF. This chain uses TRBV7-2 with TRBJ2-6; the D gene could be TRBD1 or TRBD2 (5 bases each). The CDR3 runs to 14 residues. CDR1 is SGHTA and CDR2 is FQGNSA in the germline V gene. Trimming stripped 11 bases from V and 1 base from J, with 12 bases between.

The V and J genes are TRBV20-1 and TRBJ2-7; 8 nucleotides agree with TRBD1. V lost 5 bases to trimming and J lost 5 bases; unmatched junction nucleotides: 14. The CDR3 length is 15 residues. Germline V lookup: CDR1 DFQATT, CDR2 SNEGSKA (reference sequence). The CDR3 DNA follows: TGCAGTGCTCCATCCCTCGACAGGGGCGCAGACGAGCAGTACTTC. It translates to CSAPSLDRGADEQYF.

This clonotype was counted at least ten times. Written as DNA, the CDR3 is TGTGCCAGCAGCCCGCCGGCTTACTATGGCTACACCTTC. This codes for CASSPPAYYGYTF. The rearrangement uses TRBV7-2 and TRBJ1-2, with D unresolved. Germline V CDR1 and CDR2: SGHTA, FQGNSA. The CDR3 runs to 13 residues. Trimming pared 5 bases from V and 3 bases from J, leaving 10 bases between.

V and J are TRBV7-2 and TRBJ2-7, with D possibly matching TRBD1 (6 bases). V lost 3 bases to trimming and J lost 5 bases, with 14 bases between them. The CDR3 totals 14 residues. Germline V gene data show CDR1 as SGHTA and CDR2 as FQGNSA. The CDR3 DNA reads as TGTGCCAGCAGCTTGTGGCAGGGGAAGAACGAGCAGTACTTC. Translated: CASSLWQGKNEQYF.

This clonotype was observed a few times. V and J are TRBV12-3 or TRBV12-4 and TRBJ1-1, with a tentative D call TRBD1 (5 bases). V was trimmed by 5 bases and J by 1 base, leaving 14 bases between them. CDR3 size: 15 residues. The CDR3 region has the DNA TGTGCCAGCAGTCGTTTGACAGCCCCGAACACTGAAGCTTTCTTT. Its protein is CASSRLTAPNTEAFF.

This clonotype was observed a few times. The V gene is TRBV7-9, the J gene TRBJ1-1, with D possibly TRBD1 on 6 matching bases. Germline V CDR1 and CDR2: SEHNR, FQNEAQ (reference sequence). V was pared by 5 bases and J by 1 base, with 14 bases between. The CDR3 loop spans 15 amino acids. CDR3 residues: CASSRFGQRNTEAFF. The DNA of the CDR3 is TGTGCCAGCAGCCGTTTTGGACAGAGGAACACTGAAGCTTTCTTT.

The chain employs TRBV14 and TRBJ2-7; perhaps D is TRBD1 or TRBD2 (6 bases each). The V gene lost 1 base and the J gene lost 3 bases, with 10 bases spanning the gap. The CDR3 is 14 amino acids. Germline CDR1 and CDR2: SGHDN and FVKESK. CDR3 sequence: CASSQVGGHYEQYF. As DNA, the CDR3 is TGTGCCAGCAGCCAAGTTGGGGGGCACTACGAGCAGTACTTC.

The rearrangement uses TRBV5-1 and TRBJ2-7, with D unclear. Germline loops: CDR1 SGHRS, CDR2 YFSETQ. This CDR3 is built from 13 residues. Trimming left V 1 base short and J 6 bases short, with 11 bases between. The DNA for the CDR3 is TGCGCCAGCAGCTTGCTACTGGGGTCCGAGCAGTACTTC. Protein sequence: CASSLLLGSEQYF.

This clonotype has just a few counts. The V gene is TRBV10-3, the J gene TRBJ1-5, with TRBD1 as a possible D gene (5 bases). CDR3 length equals 16 residues. Trimming stripped 3 bases from V and 3 bases from J, with 15 bases between. Germline V gives CDR1 ENHRY, CDR2 SYGVKD. This CDR3 reads CAISDQGGKNNQPQHF. The CDR3 DNA reads TGTGCCATCAGTGACCAGGGAGGAAAAAACAATCAGCCCCAGCATTTT.

The chain recombines TRBV15 with TRBJ1-5, with D maybe TRBD1 (6 bases). Germline CDR1 and CDR2: LNHNV and YYDKDF (reference sequence). The CDR3 totals 14 residues. V lost 2 bases and J lost 12, with 17 bases in between. CDR3 in amino acids: CATSRIPGASFQHF. The CDR3 region has the DNA TGTGCCACCAGCAGAATTCCAGGGGCCTCATTCCAGCATTTT.

V is TRBV12-3 or TRBV12-4 and J is TRBJ2-2; 10 bases fit TRBD2. The CDR3 consists of 19 residues. The V and J ends lost 7 bases and 7 bases, in that order; junction bases with no gene match: 21. In DNA, the CDR3 is TGTGCCAGCATAAGGCTGAGCGGGAGGGTGTTTCATGGGGACGGGGAGCTGTTTTTT. Amino acids: CASIRLSGRVFHGDGELFF.

The table lists this clonotype with a few counts. The genes are TRBV6-1 and TRBJ1-1, with 7 bases matching TRBD1. Per the germline V gene, CDR1 is MNHNS and CDR2 is SASEGT. Losses at the gene ends were 5 bases for V and 1 base for J; bases not matched to a gene: 7. This CDR3 contains 15 residues. CDR3 in DNA: TGTGCCAGCAGTTCCCAACAGGGGTGGAACACTGAAGCTTTCTTT. It codes for CASSSQQGWNTEAFF.

This clonotype was recorded a few times. The CDR3 DNA reads as TGTGCCAGCAGACCCGGAGACAGGGTGGACGGCTACACCTTC. Its translation is CASRPGDRVDGYTF. The genes are TRBV12-3 or TRBV12-4 and TRBJ1-2; TRBD1 agrees at 7 bases. With 6 bases clipped from V and 8 bases from J, the junction kept 12 bases outside the gene matches. This CDR3 spans 14 amino acids.

CDR3 loop: CASRGQGTVSSYEQYF. CDR3 nucleotides: TGTGCCAGCCGGGGACAGGGGACTGTAAGCTCCTACGAGCAGTACTTC. The rearrangement joins TRBV27 to TRBJ2-7; 10 bases align to TRBD1. The CDR3 has 16 residues. Germline-derived CDR1 and CDR2 are MNHEY and SMNVEV (reference sequence). The V segment lost 8 bases and the J segment 0 bases; nucleotides outside the gene matches: 10.

On this clonotype: A much larger clone sits a single nucleotide away, making a read error possible. V is TRBV7-2 and J is TRBJ2-3; 7 bases are shared with TRBD2. The CDR3 covers 16 residues. J was trimmed by 0 bases and V by 1 base; bases with no gene match: 4. The germline CDR1 and CDR2 sequences are SGHTA and FQGNSA. The CDR3 bases are TGTACCAGCAGCTTAGGTCCGCGGGGGAGCACAGATACGCAGTATTTT. Its translation is CTSSLGPRGSTDTQYF.

The genes are TRBV7-2 and TRBJ1-5; D remains ambiguous. CDR1 and CDR2 (germline): SGHTA, FQGNSA. This CDR3 has 16 residues. V was trimmed by 1 base and J by 7 bases, leaving 17 bases between them. CDR3 amino acids: CASSLDRWTVGQPQHF. The DNA of the CDR3 is TGTGCCAGCAGCTTAGATCGGTGGACGGTTGGGCAGCCCCAGCATTTT. The variable domain in full, with the rest retrieved from reference TRBV7-2 and TRBJ1-5, is GAGVSQSPSNKVTEKGKDVELRCDPISGHTALYWYRQSLGQGLEFLIYFQGNSAPDKSGLPSDRFSAERTGGSVSTLTIQRTQQEDSAVYLCASSLDRWTVGQPQHFGDGTRLSIL.

V and J are TRBV15 and TRBJ2-7; D is uncertain. The CDR3 totals 13 residues. Trimming shortened V by 4 bases and J by 2 bases, and 9 bases separated the two germline ends. The germline gives CDR1 LNHNV, CDR2 YYDKDF (reference sequence). The CDR3, as DNA: TGTGCCACCAGCACCGGAGAAGCCTACGAGCAGTACTTC. This codes for CATSTGEAYEQYF.

A few counts support this clonotype. The chain combines TRBV19 with TRBJ1-5; D not certain. V lost 4 bases, J lost 4 bases, and 11 bases lay in between. The germline V gene has CDR1 LNHDA and CDR2 SQIVND (reference sequence). The CDR3 loop spans 14 amino acids. The CDR3 DNA reads as TGTGCCAGTAGTACTGGGTTTAAGAATCAGCCCCAGCATTTT. Residues: CASSTGFKNQPQHF.